A single sample gave rise to the 5 T cell receptor beta chains below, sequenced in a study of shared clonotypes between healthy human individuals. Selected positively for CCR7 and CD45RO-negative, naive CD8 cells excluded terminally differentiated effector memory CD45RA+ cells. The table came from immunoSEQ multiplex PCR; TCRdb's copy has only in-frame clones and leaves some out. This repertoire shows about 2 million clones, roughly 94% found once; its top ten account for more than 0.95%. Sequencing was performed on naive CD8+ T cells sorted from blood. The receptor source for this set is a man between 18 and 29 years old in good health.

The CDR3 spells CASGGSNQPQHF. DNA of the CDR3: TGTGCCAGCGGAGGTAGCAATCAGCCCCAGCATTTT. The chain has TRBV21-1 and TRBJ1-5. TRBV21-1 is a recognized pseudogene. The CDR3 runs 12 residues.

The chain links TRBV2 to TRBJ1-1; no firm D call. CDR3 length: 15 residues. CDR1 and CDR2 (germline): SNHLY, FYNNEI. V was clipped by 6 bases and J by 0 bases, with 14 bases between them. Written as DNA, the CDR3 is TGTGCCAGCAGCGGTGGAAATAATTTGAACACTGAAGCTTTCTTT. Translating it yields CASSGGNNLNTEAFF.

This chain uses TRBV27 with TRBJ2-4, with D possibly TRBD2 on 6 matching bases. V lost 2 bases, J lost 8 bases, and 16 bases lay in between. The germline gives CDR1 MNHEY, CDR2 SMNVEV (reference sequence). The CDR3 runs 15 residues. The CDR3 nucleotides read TGTGCCAGCAGTTTAATGCGGGATCGTTTGGACATTCAGTACTTC. Amino acids: CASSLMRDRLDIQYF.

This clone was seen only once. The V gene is TRBV28, the J gene TRBJ2-5; D is undetermined. The CDR3 is made up of 16 amino acids. Germline values: CDR1 MDHEN, CDR2 SYDVKM. V lost 2 bases and J 2 bases, leaving 15 bases between the germline ends. CDR3 amino acids: CASSLPPQPPQETQYF. CDR3 coding DNA: TGTGCCAGCAGTTTACCTCCCCAACCCCCACAAGAGACCCAGTACTTC.

The chain recombines TRBV30 with TRBJ2-3; D assignment may be TRBD1 or TRBD2 (6 bases each). CDR1 GTSNPN and CDR2 SVGIG come from the germline V gene (reference sequence). V lost 1 base to trimming and J lost 5 bases, with 16 bases between them. The CDR3 runs 15 residues. The DNA for the CDR3 is TGTGCCTGGAGTGCGGCCTGGGGGGCGGAAGATACGCAGTATTTT. Protein product: CAWSAAWGAEDTQYF.